A single sample gave rise to the 4 T cell receptor beta chains below, sequenced in a study of CD8 T cells in ankylosing spondylitis. TCRdb redid the calling of the 5' RACE reads with MiXCR, one entry per CDR3 protein. The sample lists around 480,000 distinct CDR3 sequences, roughly a sixth occurring once. Findings and caveats of the study: Ankylosing spondylitis blood appeared to carry a characteristic TCR beta motif of roughly 8 highly homologous variants.

Their antigens are not known. Specimen: blood, either unsorted or a sorted T cell fraction (not recorded which). The receptors shown here come from a male donor with ankylosing spondylitis.

This clonotype was counted at least ten times. J is TRBJ2-7 and V is TRBV20-1, with D tentatively TRBD1 (6 bases). CDR1 is DFQATT, CDR2 SNEGSKA, per germline (reference sequence). The V gene lost 3 bases and the J gene lost 0 bases, with 12 bases spanning the gap. CDR3 length equals 14 residues. CDR3 region: CSASSRQDSYEQYF. As DNA, the CDR3 is TGCAGTGCTAGTAGTCGACAGGACTCCTACGAGCAGTACTTC.

This clonotype has a handful of counts. The rearrangement joins TRBV7-3 to TRBJ1-1; 9 bases line up with TRBD1. The junction had 8 bases not matched to a gene; V was cut back by 1 base and J by 8 bases. CDR3 length: 15 amino acids. In germline, CDR1 is SGHTA, CDR2 FQGTGA. The CDR3 is CASSLRGGQGSEAFF. DNA for the CDR3: TGTGCCAGCAGCTTAAGGGGGGGACAGGGATCGGAAGCTTTCTTT.

This clonotype has just a few counts. The chain links TRBV3-1 to TRBJ2-7; weak D call: TRBD1 (5 bases). The V gene's germline CDR1 is LGHDT and CDR2 YNNKEL (reference sequence). V was shortened by 4 bases and J by 4 bases, with 14 bases between the two germline ends. The CDR3 runs 14 residues. CDR3 in amino acids: CASSPWAGQYEQYF. The CDR3 DNA sequence: TGTGCCAGCAGCCCCTGGGCAGGGCAATACGAGCAGTACTTC.

This clonotype was picked up a small number of times. This chain joins TRBV7-7 and TRBJ2-5, with 8 bases identical to TRBD1. CDR3 length: 14 residues. Trimming took 5 bases from V and 4 from J; bases not matched to a gene: 6. Per germline, CDR1 SSHAT and CDR2 FNYEAQ (reference sequence). CDR3 loop: CASSPTGVGETQYF. CDR3 bases: TGTGCCAGCAGCCCGACAGGGGTTGGAGAGACCCAGTACTTC. Full variable domain (outside the CDR3, taken from reference TRBV7-7 and TRBJ2-5): GAGVSQSPRYKVTKRGQDVTLRCDPISSHATLYWYQQALGQGPEFLTYFNYEAQPDKSGLPSDRFSAERPEGSISTLTIQRTEQRDSAMYRCASSPTGVGETQYFGPGTRLLVL.